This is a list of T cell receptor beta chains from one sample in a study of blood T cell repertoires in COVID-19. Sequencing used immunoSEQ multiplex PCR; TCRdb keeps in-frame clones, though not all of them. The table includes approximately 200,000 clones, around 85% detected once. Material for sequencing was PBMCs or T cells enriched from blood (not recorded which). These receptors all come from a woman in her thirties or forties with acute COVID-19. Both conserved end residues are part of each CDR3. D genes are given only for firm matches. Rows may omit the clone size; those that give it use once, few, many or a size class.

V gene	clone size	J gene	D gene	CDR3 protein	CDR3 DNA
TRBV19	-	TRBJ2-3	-	CASSIAPVRGTDTQYF	TGTGCCAGTAGTATAGCCCCGGTAAGAGGCACAGATACGCAGTATTTT
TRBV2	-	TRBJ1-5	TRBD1	CASSPDRGHQPQHF	TGTGCCAGCAGTCCGGACAGGGGGCATCAGCCCCAGCATTTT
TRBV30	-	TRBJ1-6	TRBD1	CAWSVDRGSPLHF	TGTGCCTGGAGTGTAGACAGGGGCTCACCCCTCCACTTT
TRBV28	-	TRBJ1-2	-	CASSGQTSNYGYTF	TGTGCCAGCAGCGGACAGACGTCTAACTATGGCTACACCTTC
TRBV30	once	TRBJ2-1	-	CAWSVAPTRLRFSYNEQFF	TGTGCCTGGAGTGTAGCCCCGACTAGACTCCGTTTTTCCTACAATGAGCAGTTCTTC
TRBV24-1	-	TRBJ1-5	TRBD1	CATSPGTGGRWNQPQHF	TGTGCCACCAGTCCCGGGACAGGGGGCAGGTGGAATCAGCCCCAGCATTTT
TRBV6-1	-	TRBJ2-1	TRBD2	CASSEAGTRGLNEQFF	TGTGCCAGCAGTGAAGCCGGGACTAGGGGGTTGAATGAGCAGTTCTTC
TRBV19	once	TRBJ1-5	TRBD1	CASSIGQTGNQPQHF	TGTGCCAGTAGTATAGGCCAGACAGGGAATCAGCCCCAGCATTTT
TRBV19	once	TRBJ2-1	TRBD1	CASTLGGQGATEQFF	TGTGCCAGTACCCTAGGTGGGCAGGGGGCTACGGAGCAGTTCTTC
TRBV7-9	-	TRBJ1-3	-	CASSSLQAGNTIYF	TGTGCCAGCAGCTCCCTACAGGCTGGAAACACCATATATTTT
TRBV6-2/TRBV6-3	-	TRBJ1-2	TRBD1	CASSYSTGGSYGYTF	TGTGCCAGCAGTTACTCGACAGGGGGCTCCTATGGCTACACCTTC
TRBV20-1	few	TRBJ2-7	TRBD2	CSARLAWEQYF	TGCAGTGCAAGACTAGCGTGGGAGCAGTACTTC
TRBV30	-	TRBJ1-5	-	CAWSPGANSNQPQHF	TGTGCCTGGAGTCCAGGGGCTAATAGCAATCAGCCCCAGCATTTT
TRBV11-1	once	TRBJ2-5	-	CASSLGTVQETQYF	TGTGCCAGCAGCTTAGGAACAGTTCAAGAGACCCAGTACTTC
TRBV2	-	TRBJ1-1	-	CASSDAGAEAFF	TGTGCCAGCAGTGATGCGGGCGCTGAAGCTTTCTTT
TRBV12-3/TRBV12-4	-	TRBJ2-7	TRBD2	CASSPGLAGEQYF	TGTGCCAGCAGTCCGGGACTAGCGGGAGAGCAGTACTTC
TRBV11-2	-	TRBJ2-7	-	CATRGSAYEQYF	TGTGCCACCAGAGGTAGCGCCTACGAGCAGTACTTC
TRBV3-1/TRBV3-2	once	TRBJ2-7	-	CASSHEQGYEQYF	TGTGCCAGCAGCCACGAACAGGGTTACGAGCAGTACTTC
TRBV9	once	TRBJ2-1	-	CASSPSPPGYNEQFF	TGTGCCAGCAGCCCAAGTCCCCCGGGCTACAATGAGCAGTTCTTC
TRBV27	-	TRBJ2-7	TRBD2	CASSLSGRPLYEQYF	TGTGCCAGCAGTTTATCCGGGAGGCCCCTCTACGAGCAGTACTTC
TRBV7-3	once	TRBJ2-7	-	CASSLTRGYEQYF	TGTGCCAGCAGCTTAACCAGGGGCTACGAGCAGTACTTC
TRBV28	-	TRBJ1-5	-	CASRRGGGRNQPQHF	TGTGCCAGCAGACGCGGCGGGGGCCGCAATCAGCCCCAGCATTTT
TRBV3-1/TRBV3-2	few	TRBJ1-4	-	CASSQVSNEKLFF	TGTGCCAGCAGCCAAGTCTCGAATGAAAAACTGTTTTTT
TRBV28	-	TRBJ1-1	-	CASSPSTTSMNTEAFF	TGTGCCAGCAGTCCAAGTACGACTAGCATGAACACTGAAGCTTTCTTT
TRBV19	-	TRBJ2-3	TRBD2	CASSTFRAGPQYF	TGTGCCAGTAGTACCTTTAGAGCGGGGCCGCAGTATTTT
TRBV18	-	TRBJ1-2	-	CASSPGQDYGYTF	TGTGCCAGCTCACCCGGACAAGACTATGGCTACACCTTC
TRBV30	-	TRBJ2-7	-	CAWSEAGPYEQYF	TGTGCCTGGAGTGAGGCAGGGCCCTACGAGCAGTACTTC
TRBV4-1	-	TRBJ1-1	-	CASSQGSVVAFF	TGCGCCAGCAGCCAAGGGAGCGTGGTAGCTTTCTTT
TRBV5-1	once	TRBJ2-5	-	CASSWGTSRETQYF	TGCGCCAGCAGCTGGGGGACTTCCCGGGAGACCCAGTACTTC
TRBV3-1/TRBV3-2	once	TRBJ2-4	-	CASRKRLRDIEAKNIQYF	TGTGCCAGCAGGAAACGTCTCCGGGACATAGAAGCCAAAAACATTCAGTACTTC
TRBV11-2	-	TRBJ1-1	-	CASSVQGNTEAFF	TGTGCCAGCAGCGTACAGGGGAACACTGAAGCTTTCTTT
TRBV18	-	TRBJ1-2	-	CASSGNGYGYTF	TGTGCCAGCTCCGGGAACGGCTATGGCTACACCTTC